The 2 T cell receptor beta chains below all came from one sample that was sequenced in a study of T cells in Graves' hyperthyroidism and ophthalmopathy. Amplification of TCR beta CDR3 regions was performed using RNA transcripts as template. First-round RT-PCR targeting the TCR CDR3 was performed with the HTBI primer set. TCRdb redid the calling of the multiplex PCR reads with MiXCR, one entry per CDR3 protein. The sample contains hundreds of thousands of distinct CDR3 sequences, about 25% of which appear only once. The sequencing input was blood. The source is a woman aged 40-49 years with Graves' ophthalmopathy.

This clonotype was counted at least ten times. The V and J genes are TRBV5-1 and TRBJ1-2; 9 bases agree with TRBD1. The CDR3 extends over 13 amino acids. J was trimmed by 6 bases and V by 4 bases; bases with no gene match: 4. CDR1 and CDR2 from the germline V gene are SGHRS and YFSETQ. The CDR3 DNA sequence: TGCGCCAGCAGCACCGGGACAGGGCATGGCTACACCTTC. Amino acid sequence: CASSTGTGHGYTF.

The rearrangement uses TRBV28 and TRBJ1-1; TRBD1 aligns across 9 bases. The CDR3 covers 14 residues. After removal of 6 bases from V and 7 bases from J, the junction contained 9 bases not matched to a gene. Germline loops: CDR1 MDHEN, CDR2 SYDVKM. The DNA of the CDR3 is TGTGCCAGCAGCACGGACAGGGGTTTTGTTGAAGCTTTCTTT. Its translation: CASSTDRGFVEAFF.